Listed below are T cell receptor beta chains from one sample, sequenced in a study of T cell clones after liver transplantation. Some clones are missing from TCRdb's copy, which holds only in-frame ones; the method was immunoSEQ multiplex PCR. The sample comprises roughly 70,000 clones, roughly 90% of which are singletons, and less than 3.5% rests with the top ten. The sample in question was CD4+ T cells from blood, obtained before liver transplant. The receptors were gathered from a human donor who received a liver transplant. The CDR3 runs from the conserved cysteine through the conserved F or W. D genes are given only for firm matches. Not every row has a clone size; where given, it reads once, few, many or a size class.

abundance | d_gene | j_gene | v_gene | CDR3aa | CDR3nt
- | TRBD1 | TRBJ1-2 | TRBV30 | CAWSRGDGYTF | TGTGCCTGGAGCAGGGGGGATGGCTACACCTTC
- | - | TRBJ1-1 | TRBV18 | CASSPQGSNTEAFF | TGTGCCAGCTCACCACAGGGTTCGAACACTGAAGCTTTCTTT
- | TRBD2 | TRBJ2-7 | TRBV15 | CATSREGVAGEQYF | TGTGCCACCAGCAGAGAGGGAGTAGCGGGCGAGCAGTACTTC
- | - | TRBJ2-7 | TRBV5-1 | CASSLAGDSYEQYF | TGCGCCAGCAGCTTGGCCGGCGACTCCTACGAGCAGTACTTC
- | - | TRBJ2-2 | TRBV7-8 | CASGRETGELFF | TGTGCCAGCGGTCGGGAGACCGGGGAGCTGTTTTTT
- | - | TRBJ1-2 | TRBV7-9 | CASSLELYGYTF | TGTGCCAGCAGCTTAGAACTCTATGGCTACACCTTC
- | TRBD1 | TRBJ2-1 | TRBV6-5 | CASSLTGHNEQFF | TGTGCCAGCAGTTTGACAGGGCACAATGAGCAGTTCTTC
- | - | TRBJ1-1 | TRBV12-5 | CASEGLMNTEAFF | TGTGCTAGTGAAGGACTAATGAACACTGAAGCTTTCTTT
- | TRBD1 | TRBJ2-3 | TRBV12-5 | CASGSRQGGADTQYF | TGTGCTAGTGGTTCACGACAGGGTGGCGCAGATACGCAGTATTTT
once | TRBD2 | TRBJ2-5 | TRBV6-6 | CASSYGAGVGETQYF | TGTGCCAGCAGTTACGGAGCGGGAGTGGGAGAGACCCAGTACTTC
- | - | TRBJ1-5 | TRBV6-1 | CASMSDPLPQPQHF | TGTGCCAGCATGTCGGACCCCCTACCCCAGCCCCAGCATTTT
- | - | TRBJ1-1 | TRBV11-2 | CASSLDRVAFF | TGTGCCAGCAGCTTAGATCGTGTGGCTTTCTTT
- | TRBD1 | TRBJ1-1 | TRBV11-2 | CASSSAQGAEAFF | TGTGCCAGCAGTTCGGCTCAGGGGGCTGAAGCTTTCTTT
- | - | TRBJ2-3 | TRBV16 | CASSLATAPDTQYF | TGTGCCAGCAGCCTTGCGACGGCCCCAGATACGCAGTATTTT
- | TRBD1 | TRBJ2-1 | TRBV15 | CATSMETGVGNEQFF | TGTGCCACCAGCATGGAGACAGGGGTGGGGAATGAGCAGTTCTTC
many | - | TRBJ1-5 | TRBV19 | CASTKGQSNSNQPQHF | TGTGCCAGTACTAAGGGGCAGAGTAATAGCAATCAGCCCCAGCATTTT
- | TRBD1 | TRBJ2-3 | TRBV28 | CASSPGQQGVPDTQYF | TGTGCCAGCAGTCCGGGACAGCAGGGGGTCCCAGATACGCAGTATTTT
- | TRBD1 | TRBJ1-5 | TRBV10-3 | CAIRDRDDQPQHF | TGTGCCATCAGGGACAGGGACGATCAGCCCCAGCATTTT
- | TRBD2 | TRBJ2-1 | TRBV7-3 | CASSPSRTSGKYNEQFF | TGTGCCAGCAGCCCTTCGAGGACTAGCGGGAAGTACAATGAGCAGTTCTTC
- | - | TRBJ2-1 | TRBV7-6 | CASSPQRSNYNEQFF | TGTGCCAGCAGCCCCCAGCGAAGTAACTACAATGAGCAGTTCTTC
- | TRBD2 | TRBJ2-7 | TRBV5-1 | CASSLETSGLYEQYF | TGCGCCAGCAGCTTGGAAACTAGCGGCCTTTACGAGCAGTACTTC
- | - | TRBJ2-3 | TRBV6-5 | CASRLGVTSTDTQYF | TGTGCCAGCCGACTAGGGGTTACTAGCACAGATACGCAGTATTTT
- | TRBD2 | TRBJ2-1 | TRBV11-3 | CASSLGTSGSDEQFF | TGTGCCAGCAGCTTAGGGACTAGCGGGAGTGATGAGCAGTTCTTC
- | TRBD1 | TRBJ2-7 | TRBV5-1 | CASSLEWDRGYEQYF | TGCGCCAGCAGCTTGGAGTGGGACAGGGGCTACGAGCAGTACTTC
- | TRBD2 | TRBJ2-3 | TRBV5-4 | CASSPPGTRSTDTQYF | TGTGCCAGCAGCCCTCCCGGGACTAGAAGCACAGATACGCAGTATTTT
- | TRBD2 | TRBJ2-7 | TRBV7-9 | CASSFEGLAGDEQYF | TGTGCCAGCAGCTTCGAAGGACTAGCGGGAGACGAGCAGTACTTC
- | TRBD2 | TRBJ2-7 | TRBV6-1 | CATDVAGALAEQYF | TGTGCCACGGATGTAGCGGGAGCCCTAGCGGAGCAGTACTTC
- | TRBD1 | TRBJ2-5 | TRBV30 | CAWSAGTGGKETQYF | TGTGCCTGGAGTGCCGGGACAGGGGGCAAAGAGACCCAGTACTTC
- | - | TRBJ2-7 | TRBV11-2 | CASSPIPSGTEQYF | TGTGCCAGCAGTCCCATACCGTCGGGGACAGAGCAGTACTTC
- | - | TRBJ1-5 | TRBV6-7 | CAKPPGGPQHF | TGTGCCAAGCCTCCGGGGGGGCCCCAGCATTTT
once | TRBD2 | TRBJ2-7 | TRBV7-3 | CASSPGASGTGTEQYF | TGTGCCAGCAGCCCAGGTGCTAGCGGGACTGGGACCGAGCAGTACTTC
once | - | TRBJ2-5 | TRBV7-9 | CASSLGTGETQYF | TGTGCCAGCAGCTTAGGGACTGGGGAGACCCAGTACTTC
- | - | TRBJ1-1 | TRBV29-1 | CSVGYRAATNTEAFF | TGCAGCGTTGGGTATCGGGCTGCGACGAACACTGAAGCTTTCTTT
- | - | TRBJ1-1 | TRBV5-5 | CASSLTSGVEAFF | TGTGCCAGCAGCTTGACTTCAGGGGTTGAAGCTTTCTTT
- | - | TRBJ2-6 | TRBV5-1 | CASSQDSGANVLTF | TGCGCCAGCAGCCAGGACTCTGGGGCCAACGTCCTGACTTTC
once | TRBD2 | TRBJ2-7 | TRBV5-4 | CASSSPGLAGEQYF | TGTGCCAGCAGCTCCCCGGGACTAGCGGGAGAGCAGTACTTC
once | TRBD2 | TRBJ2-1 | TRBV15 | CATGEGTSGYYNEQFF | TGTGCCACTGGAGAGGGGACTAGCGGTTATTACAATGAGCAGTTCTTC
- | TRBD1 | TRBJ1-1 | TRBV29-1 | CSVDRDMNTEAFF | TGCAGCGTGGACAGGGATATGAACACTGAAGCTTTCTTT
- | - | TRBJ2-3 | TRBV9 | CASTRGSGSTDTQYF | TGTGCCAGCACACGGGGCTCGGGTAGCACAGATACGCAGTATTTT
- | - | TRBJ2-7 | TRBV13 | CASTLGGWAYEQYF | TGTGCCAGCACCCTGGGGGGTTGGGCCTACGAGCAGTACTTC
- | TRBD2 | TRBJ2-5 | TRBV5-6 | CASSLGGGRAETQYF | TGTGCCAGCAGCTTGGGTGGCGGGAGGGCAGAGACCCAGTACTTC
- | TRBD2 | TRBJ2-1 | TRBV7-9 | CASSPAGTSGYNEQFF | TGTGCCAGCAGCCCCGCAGGAACTAGCGGATACAATGAGCAGTTCTTC
- | TRBD2 | TRBJ2-6 | TRBV28 | CASHPSGRPLGGANVLTF | TGTGCCAGTCACCCTAGCGGGAGGCCTCTTGGGGGGGCCAACGTCCTGACTTTC
once | - | TRBJ2-6 | TRBV10-2 | CASSEHSGANVLTF | TGCGCCAGCAGTGAACACTCTGGGGCCAACGTCCTGACTTTC
- | TRBD2 | TRBJ2-2 | TRBV7-6 | CASSRGGHYTGELFF | TGTGCCAGCAGCCGCGGGGGGCACTACACCGGGGAGCTGTTTTTT
- | TRBD2 | TRBJ2-4 | TRBV4-2 | CASSQDLAGGLRAKNIQYF | TGTGCCAGCAGCCAAGATTTAGCGGGAGGGCTTAGGGCCAAAAACATTCAGTACTTC
- | TRBD1 | TRBJ2-7 | TRBV11-3 | CASSLAGQGAGEQYF | TGTGCCAGCAGCTTGGCGGGACAGGGGGCGGGGGAGCAGTACTTC
- | TRBD2 | TRBJ2-7 | TRBV2 | CASKVLAGGSHEQYF | TGTGCCAGCAAGGTGCTAGCGGGAGGGTCCCACGAGCAGTACTTC
once | - | TRBJ1-4 | TRBV6-5 | CASSLSTGTNEKLFF | TGTGCCAGCAGTCTATCGACAGGAACTAATGAAAAACTGTTTTTT
- | - | TRBJ2-1 | TRBV7-2 | CASSPPSRPYNEQFF | TGTGCCAGCAGCCCCCCGTCTAGGCCCTACAATGAGCAGTTCTTC
few | TRBD1 | TRBJ2-2 | TRBV11-3 | CASSFGTGNTGELFF | TGTGCCAGCAGCTTTGGGACAGGGAACACCGGGGAGCTGTTTTTT
- | - | TRBJ2-7 | TRBV7-9 | CASSFDGARDEQYF | TGTGCCAGCAGCTTCGATGGGGCGCGGGACGAGCAGTACTTC
once | TRBD1 | TRBJ2-4 | TRBV19 | CASSAPPTGPRNIQYF | TGTGCCAGTAGTGCACCCCCGACAGGGCCGAGAAACATTCAGTACTTC
- | TRBD2 | TRBJ2-2 | TRBV5-1 | CASSALAGGLRGELFF | TGCGCCAGCAGCGCACTAGCGGGAGGGCTCCGCGGGGAGCTGTTTTTT